What follows describes a single T cell receptor (beta chain). Antigen unknown. The sample is drawn from a study of human T cells and chemical hapten exposure. General observations from the study: DPC sensitization produced no change in TCRs with frequency above 1 in 1000.

The time point was: patch test 2, 6 weeks after DPC sensitization. Specified treatment: therapeutic diphenylcyclopropenone sensitization with weekly scalp DPC. Trimming pared 3 bases from V and 1 base from J, leaving 7 bases between. Germline-derived CDR1 and CDR2 are SGHVS and FQNEAQ. The CDR3 is 13 residues long. As processed by the authors: Ranging from about 20,000 to 750,000, TCR counts per sample had a median value of approximately 95,000. One entry per CDR3 protein, called by TCRdb with MiXCR from the RACE reads. TCRdb, rather than the study authors, made the V and J calls. This sample carries approximately 92,000 distinct CDR3 sequences, over 9.5% of them seen once, and the ten largest clones take 3.2%.

Sequences were derived from whole blood, sampled in connection with sensitization to the hapten diphenylcyclopropenone (DPC). The receptor comes from a woman in her 40s with alopecia areata. Some clones in this sample may be carry-over from other donors' samples. The chain is built from TRBV7-8 and TRBJ2-7; no firm D call. The CDR3 coding sequence is TGTGCCAGCAGCTTGGTACGTTCCTACGAGCAGTACTTC. Translated: CASSLVRSYEQYF.